A selection of T cell receptor beta chains follows, all from one sample in a study of response to subunit inactivated influenza vaccine. TCRdb processed the RT-PCR reads anew with MiXCR; each CDR3 protein has one entry. The profile shows some 800,000 distinct CDR3 sequences, 21% of them singletons. The sample in question was PBMCs from blood, obtained 5 days after vaccination. The receptors derive from a man in his forties or fifties who received an inactivated influenza vaccine. The CDR3 runs from the conserved cysteine through the conserved F or W. D genes are given only for firm matches. Rows give clone size only sometimes, using once, few, many, or a class for an expanded clone.

j_call v_call d_call clone_size cdr3_aa cdr3_nt
TRBJ2-7 TRBV3-1 TRBD1 - CASSQGQGFHEQYF TGTGCCAGCAGCCAGGGACAGGGGTTCCACGAGCAGTACTTC
TRBJ2-2 TRBV18 - - CASSPTGHLQGELFF TGTGCCAGCTCACCAACTGGACACCTACAAGGGGAGCTGTTTTTT
TRBJ1-2 TRBV14 TRBD1 - CASSQDQGGYGYTF TGTGCCAGCAGCCAAGATCAGGGGGGATATGGCTACACCTTC
TRBJ1-2 TRBV29-1 - many CSASRAYGYTF TGCAGCGCTTCACGGGCCTATGGCTACACCTTC
TRBJ2-1 TRBV7-9 TRBD1 - CASSVIQGDYNEQFF TGTGCCAGCAGCGTGATACAGGGGGACTACAATGAGCAGTTCTTC
TRBJ2-5 TRBV25-1 TRBD1 few CASSEYGLPGTEETQYF TGTGCCAGCAGTGAATATGGCCTCCCCGGGACAGAAGAGACCCAGTACTTC
TRBJ2-1 TRBV6-5 - many CASSSGENEQFF TGTGCCAGCAGTTCCGGAGAGAATGAGCAGTTCTTC
TRBJ2-5 TRBV20-1 - many CSALRGGGKETQYF TGCAGTGCTCTCCGAGGGGGGGGTAAAGAGACCCAGTACTTC
TRBJ1-4 TRBV5-1 TRBD1 - CASRRDRALANEKLFF TGCGCCAGCCGACGGGACAGGGCCTTGGCTAATGAAAAACTGTTTTTT
TRBJ2-3 TRBV7-2 - - CASSLGGRPTDTQYF TGTGCCAGCAGCTTAGGTGGACGGCCGACAGATACGCAGTATTTT
TRBJ2-1 TRBV27 - few CASVSWGNNEQFF TGTGCCAGCGTCTCGTGGGGTAACAATGAGCAGTTCTTC
TRBJ2-7 TRBV5-5 - few CASSRRVYEQYF TGTGCCAGCAGCCGGCGGGTCTACGAGCAGTACTTC
TRBJ2-3 TRBV12-3/TRBV12-4 - - CASSPRLGVYF TGTGCCAGCAGTCCCAGACTAGGGGTGTATTTT
TRBJ2-1 TRBV12-3/TRBV12-4 TRBD2 - CASSLQATSGRGEQFF TGTGCCAGCAGTTTACAGGCCACTAGCGGGAGGGGAGAGCAGTTCTTC
TRBJ2-5 TRBV12-3/TRBV12-4 TRBD1 many CASSPGQGGQETQYF TGTGCCAGCAGTCCGGGACAGGGAGGCCAAGAGACCCAGTACTTC
TRBJ1-4 TRBV20-1 TRBD1 - CSARSPTGGYEKLFF TGCAGTGCTAGAAGCCCAACAGGGGGCTATGAAAAACTGTTTTTT
TRBJ1-2 TRBV7-9 - few CASSLGQKDGYTF TGTGCCAGCAGCCTAGGGCAGAAGGATGGCTACACCTTC
TRBJ2-1 TRBV4-2 - - CASSQSGGLQVNEQFF TGTGCCAGCAGCCAATCAGGGGGACTTCAGGTCAATGAGCAGTTCTTC
TRBJ1-2 TRBV7-2 TRBD1 few CASSLLTGVGDYGYTF TGTGCCAGCAGCTTATTAACAGGGGTAGGCGACTATGGCTACACCTTC
TRBJ1-5 TRBV4-1 - - CASSQDGGRSNQPQHF TGCGCCAGCAGCCAAGATGGGGGAAGGTCAAATCAGCCCCAGCATTTT
TRBJ1-1 TRBV6-5 - - CASSYSPRNTEAFF TGTGCCAGCAGTTACTCGCCCCGGAACACTGAAGCTTTCTTT
TRBJ1-1 TRBV3-1 - few CASSQDRAGRTEAFF TGTGCCAGCAGCCAAGATCGGGCAGGGCGAACTGAAGCTTTCTTT
TRBJ2-1 TRBV6-2/TRBV6-3 TRBD2 - CASSTGLADYNEQFF TGTGCCAGCAGTACTGGACTAGCGGATTACAATGAGCAGTTCTTC
TRBJ2-1 TRBV28 TRBD1 few CASSRDRGLNEQFF TGTGCCAGCAGCCGGGACAGGGGGCTAAATGAGCAGTTCTTC
TRBJ2-1 TRBV7-3 TRBD2 - CASSSGTSGISSYNEQFF TGTGCCAGCAGCTCCGGGACTAGCGGGATCAGCTCCTACAATGAGCAGTTCTTC
TRBJ2-7 TRBV20-1 TRBD2 - CSAVAGGPAEQYF TGCAGTGCCGTAGCGGGGGGGCCGGCCGAGCAGTACTTC
TRBJ2-5 TRBV11-2 TRBD1 many CASSSVDRAQETQYF TGTGCCAGCAGCTCAGTGGACAGGGCCCAAGAGACCCAGTACTTC
TRBJ1-2 TRBV20-1 TRBD1 - CSARAGQIGYGYTF TGCAGTGCTAGAGCGGGACAGATAGGTTATGGCTACACCTTC
TRBJ2-4 TRBV6-5 - - CASSYRVGGNIQYF TGTGCCAGCAGTTACCGGGTAGGGGGAAACATTCAGTACTTC
TRBJ2-7 TRBV7-2 - - CASSPRDTYEQYF TGTGCCAGCAGCCCGAGGGACACATACGAGCAGTACTTC
TRBJ2-3 TRBV7-3 TRBD2 few CASSVTSGRGADTQYF TGTGCCAGCAGCGTGACTAGCGGGAGAGGCGCAGATACGCAGTATTTT
TRBJ2-7 TRBV12-3/TRBV12-4 - - CASSLDGARSYEQYF TGTGCCAGCAGTTTAGACGGGGCTCGGTCCTACGAGCAGTACTTC
TRBJ2-6 TRBV5-1 - - CASSSQGGAAGANVLTF TGCGCCAGCAGCTCTCAGGGCGGGGCGGCGGGGGCCAACGTCCTGACTTTC
TRBJ2-5 TRBV5-6 - - CASSFLIQETQYF TGTGCCAGCAGCTTTTTGATCCAAGAGACCCAGTACTTC
TRBJ2-1 TRBV2 TRBD2 - CASSELGGDYNEQFF TGTGCCAGCAGTGAACTTGGGGGGGACTACAATGAGCAGTTCTTC
TRBJ2-1 TRBV12-3/TRBV12-4 - few CASSLVQRWGAYNEQFF TGTGCCAGCAGTTTGGTCCAGAGGTGGGGGGCCTACAATGAGCAGTTCTTC